This TCR beta chain stems from a study of cytomegalovirus exposure and HLA in healthy donors. About the research overall: Roughly 180 million T cells yielded more than 95 million unique TCR beta sequences, as an earlier analysis found. Findings of the study overall: A highly shared variant cluster was judged a likely technical artifact. Association with HLA alleles at 0.05 false discovery rate was found for 17,000 or so TCR beta sequences in a later analysis.

For this clone: Its antigen is not known.

Trimming took 3 bases from V and 8 from J, leaving 11 bases between them. The CDR3 has 13 amino acids. Germline V gene data show CDR1 as SNHLY and CDR2 as FYNNEI. Primers: 60 Vbeta forward and 13 Jbeta reverse. Repertoires were generated with immunoSEQ multiplex PCR, while TCRdb's copy carries only in-frame clones and drops some. The repertoire has 93,000 or so clones, 76% of them found once; the top ten carry approximately 10%. Donors in the study were healthy people who gave bone marrow. The gene calls are TRBV2 and TRBJ1-5; D unclear. Sequencing input: PBMCs. The source is a woman younger than 35 in good health and CMV-seropositive. The CDR3 sequence is CASSDWAVKPQHF. Here the CDR3 DNA reads TGTGCCAGCAGTGATTGGGCCGTGAAGCCCCAGCATTTT. Drawing the rest from reference TRBV2 and TRBJ1-5, the complete variable domain is EPEVTQTPSHQVTQMGQEVILRCVPISNHLYFYWYRQILGQKVEFLVSFYNNEISEKSEIFDDQFSVERPDGSNFTLKIRSTKLEDSAMYFCASSDWAVKPQHFGDGTRLSIL.